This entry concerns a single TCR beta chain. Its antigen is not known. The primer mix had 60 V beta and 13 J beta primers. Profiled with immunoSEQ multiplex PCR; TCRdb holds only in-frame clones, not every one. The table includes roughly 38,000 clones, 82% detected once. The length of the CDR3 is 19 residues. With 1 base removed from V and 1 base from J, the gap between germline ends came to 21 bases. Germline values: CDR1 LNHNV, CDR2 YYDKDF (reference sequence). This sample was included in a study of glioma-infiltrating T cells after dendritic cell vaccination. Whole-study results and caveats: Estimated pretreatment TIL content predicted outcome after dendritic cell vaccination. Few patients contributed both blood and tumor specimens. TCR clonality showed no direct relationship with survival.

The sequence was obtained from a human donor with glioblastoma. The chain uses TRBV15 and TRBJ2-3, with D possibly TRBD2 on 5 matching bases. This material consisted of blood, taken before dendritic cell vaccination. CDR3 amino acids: CATSRVPHGLSERTDTQYF. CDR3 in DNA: TGTGCCACCAGCAGAGTCCCGCACGGACTGTCAGAGCGCACAGATACGCAGTATTTT.